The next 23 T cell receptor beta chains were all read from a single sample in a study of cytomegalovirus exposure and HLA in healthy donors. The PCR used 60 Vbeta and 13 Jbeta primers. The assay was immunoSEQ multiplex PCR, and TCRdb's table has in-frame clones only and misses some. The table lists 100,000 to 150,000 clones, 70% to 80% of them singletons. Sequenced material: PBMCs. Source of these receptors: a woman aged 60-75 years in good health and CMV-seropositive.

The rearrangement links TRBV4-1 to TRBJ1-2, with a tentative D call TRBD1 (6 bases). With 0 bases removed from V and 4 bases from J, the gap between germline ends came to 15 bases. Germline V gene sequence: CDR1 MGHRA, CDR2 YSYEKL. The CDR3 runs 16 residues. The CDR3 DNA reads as TGCGCCAGCAGCCAAGACCGGACAGCTTCCCCCTATGGCTACACCTTC. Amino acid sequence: CASSQDRTASPYGYTF.

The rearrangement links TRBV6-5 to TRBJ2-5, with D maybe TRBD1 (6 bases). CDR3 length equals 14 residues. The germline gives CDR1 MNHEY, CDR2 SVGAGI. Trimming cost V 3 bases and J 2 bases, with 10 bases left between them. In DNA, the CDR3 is TGTGCCAGCAGTTATCCAGGGGAACAAGAGACCCAGTACTTC. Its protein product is CASSYPGEQETQYF.

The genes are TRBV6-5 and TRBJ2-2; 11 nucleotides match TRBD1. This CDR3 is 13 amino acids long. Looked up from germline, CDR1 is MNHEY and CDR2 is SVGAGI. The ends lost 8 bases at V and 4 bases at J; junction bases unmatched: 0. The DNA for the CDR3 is TGTGCCAGCGGGACAGGGGGCACCGGGGAGCTGTTTTTT. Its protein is CASGTGGTGELFF.

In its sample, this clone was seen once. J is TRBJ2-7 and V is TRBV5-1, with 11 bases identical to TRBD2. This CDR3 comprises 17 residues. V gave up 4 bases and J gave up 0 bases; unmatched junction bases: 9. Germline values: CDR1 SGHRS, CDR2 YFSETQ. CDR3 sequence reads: CASSPGLAGASSYEQYF. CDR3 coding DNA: TGCGCCAGCAGCCCAGGACTAGCGGGCGCGAGCTCCTACGAGCAGTACTTC.

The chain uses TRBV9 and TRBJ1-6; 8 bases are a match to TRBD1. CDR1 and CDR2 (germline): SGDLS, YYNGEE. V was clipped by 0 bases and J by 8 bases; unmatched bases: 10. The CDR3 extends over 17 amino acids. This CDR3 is CASSVGVRQGSYSPLHF. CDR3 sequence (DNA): TGTGCCAGCAGCGTAGGGGTAAGACAGGGGAGTTATTCACCCCTCCACTTT.

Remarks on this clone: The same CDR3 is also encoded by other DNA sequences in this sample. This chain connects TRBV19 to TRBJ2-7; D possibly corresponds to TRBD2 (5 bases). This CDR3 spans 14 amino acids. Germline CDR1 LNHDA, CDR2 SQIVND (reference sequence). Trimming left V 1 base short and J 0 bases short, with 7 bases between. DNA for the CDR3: TGTGCCAGTAGTATAGGAGGGAGCTCCTACGAGCAGTACTTC. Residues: CASSIGGSSYEQYF.

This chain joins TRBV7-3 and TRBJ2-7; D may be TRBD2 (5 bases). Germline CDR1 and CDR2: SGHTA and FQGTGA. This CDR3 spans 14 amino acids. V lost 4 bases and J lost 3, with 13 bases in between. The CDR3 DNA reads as TGTGCCAGCAGCTCCTCCGAAGCGGACTACGAGCAGTACTTC. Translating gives CASSSSEADYEQYF.

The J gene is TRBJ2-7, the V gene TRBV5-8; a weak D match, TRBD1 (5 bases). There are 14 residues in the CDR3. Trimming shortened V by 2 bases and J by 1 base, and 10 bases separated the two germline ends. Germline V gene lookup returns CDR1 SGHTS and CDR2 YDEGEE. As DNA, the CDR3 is TGTGCCAGCAGCTTCGGACAAACATCCTACGAGCAGTACTTC. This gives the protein CASSFGQTSYEQYF.

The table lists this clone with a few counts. The CDR3 is CASSLALGLGAYEQYF. In nucleotides, the CDR3 is TGCGCCAGCAGCTTGGCTTTGGGTTTGGGCGCCTACGAGCAGTACTTC. The chain recombines TRBV5-1 with TRBJ2-7; the D is unclear. Germline CDR1 is SGHRS and CDR2 is YFSETQ. The length of the CDR3 is 16 residues. Trimming stripped 0 bases from V and 2 bases from J, with 15 bases between.

The CDR3 here is CASSQEGADYGYTF. CDR3 coding DNA: TGCGCCAGCAGCCAGGAGGGGGCGGACTATGGCTACACCTTC. The chain uses TRBV4-1 and TRBJ1-2; 7 nucleotides line up with TRBD1. Germline V gene sequence: CDR1 MGHRA, CDR2 YSYEKL. The CDR3 spans 14 residues. J was trimmed by 3 bases and V by 3 bases; bases with no gene match: 4.

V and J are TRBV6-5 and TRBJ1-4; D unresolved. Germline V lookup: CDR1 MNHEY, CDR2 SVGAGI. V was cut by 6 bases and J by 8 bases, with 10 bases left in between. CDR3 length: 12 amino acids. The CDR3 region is CASSPGGEKLFF. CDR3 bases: TGTGCCAGCAGCCCCGGAGGAGAAAAACTGTTTTTT.

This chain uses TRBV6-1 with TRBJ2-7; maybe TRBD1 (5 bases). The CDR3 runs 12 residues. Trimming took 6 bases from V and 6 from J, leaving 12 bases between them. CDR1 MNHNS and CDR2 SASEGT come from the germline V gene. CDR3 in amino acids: CASRAGSSEQYF. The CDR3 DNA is TGTGCCAGCAGGGCAGGGTCGAGCGAGCAGTACTTC.

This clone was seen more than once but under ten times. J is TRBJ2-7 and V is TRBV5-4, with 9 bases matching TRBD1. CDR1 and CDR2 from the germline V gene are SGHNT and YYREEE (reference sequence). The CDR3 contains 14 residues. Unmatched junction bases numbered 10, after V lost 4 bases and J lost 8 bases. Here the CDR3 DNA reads TGTGCCAGCAGCAGGGACAGGGAAGTTACGAAGCAGTACTTC. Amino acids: CASSRDREVTKQYF.

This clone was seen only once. The CDR3 bases are TGTGCCAGCAGTCTCATGGTGGGGGGTCAAGAGACCCAGTACTTC. Translation: CASSLMVGGQETQYF. The chain couples TRBV6-5 to TRBJ2-5; the D gene is possibly TRBD2 (6 bases). CDR1 is MNHEY, CDR2 SVGAGI, per germline. The CDR3 has 15 residues. The ends were cut back, 5 bases at V and 2 bases at J, with 15 bases in the middle.

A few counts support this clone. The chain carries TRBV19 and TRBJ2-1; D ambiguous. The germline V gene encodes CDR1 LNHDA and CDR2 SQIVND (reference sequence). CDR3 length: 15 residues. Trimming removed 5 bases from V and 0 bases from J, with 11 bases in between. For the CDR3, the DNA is TGTGCCAGTAGTCAAAGCGAGAGCTCCTACAATGAGCAGTTCTTC. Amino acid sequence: CASSQSESSYNEQFF.

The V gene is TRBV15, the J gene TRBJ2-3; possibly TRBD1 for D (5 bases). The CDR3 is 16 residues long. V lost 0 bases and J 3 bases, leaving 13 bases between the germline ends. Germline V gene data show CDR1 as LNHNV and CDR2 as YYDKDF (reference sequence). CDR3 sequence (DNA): TGTGCCACCAGCAGAGATCTAAGGGGCCAAACAGATACGCAGTATTTT. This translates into CATSRDLRGQTDTQYF.

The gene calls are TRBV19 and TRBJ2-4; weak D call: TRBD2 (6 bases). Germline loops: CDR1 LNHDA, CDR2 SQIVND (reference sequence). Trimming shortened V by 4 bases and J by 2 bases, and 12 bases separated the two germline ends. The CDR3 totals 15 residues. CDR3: CASSTLGLSKNIQYF. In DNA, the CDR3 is TGTGCCAGTAGTACTCTGGGACTCTCCAAAAACATTCAGTACTTC.

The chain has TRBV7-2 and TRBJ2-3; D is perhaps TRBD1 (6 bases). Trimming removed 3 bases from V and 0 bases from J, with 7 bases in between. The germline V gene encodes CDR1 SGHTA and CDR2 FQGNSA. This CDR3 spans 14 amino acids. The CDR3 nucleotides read TGTGCCAGCAGCTTGGGGGCTAGCACAGATACGCAGTATTTT. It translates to CASSLGASTDTQYF.

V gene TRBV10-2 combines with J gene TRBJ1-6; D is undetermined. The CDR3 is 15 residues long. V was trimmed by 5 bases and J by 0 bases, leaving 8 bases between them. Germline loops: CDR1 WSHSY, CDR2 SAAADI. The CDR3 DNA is TGCGCCAGCAGTCCCCGGAGCTCCTATAATTCACCCCTCCACTTT. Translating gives CASSPRSSYNSPLHF.

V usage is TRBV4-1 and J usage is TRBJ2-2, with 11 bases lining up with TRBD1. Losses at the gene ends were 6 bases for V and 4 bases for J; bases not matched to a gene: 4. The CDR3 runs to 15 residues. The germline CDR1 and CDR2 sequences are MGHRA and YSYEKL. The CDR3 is CASRYGTGGTGELFF. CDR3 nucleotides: TGCGCCAGCAGATACGGGACAGGGGGCACCGGGGAGCTGTTTTTT.

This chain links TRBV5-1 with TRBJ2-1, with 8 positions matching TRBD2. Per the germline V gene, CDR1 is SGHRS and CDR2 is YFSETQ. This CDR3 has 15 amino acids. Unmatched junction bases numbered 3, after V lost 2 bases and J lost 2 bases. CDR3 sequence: CASSFSGGTYNEQFF. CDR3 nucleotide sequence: TGCGCCAGCAGCTTCTCGGGGGGGACCTACAATGAGCAGTTCTTC. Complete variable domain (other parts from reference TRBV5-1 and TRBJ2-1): KAGVTQTPRYLIKTRGQQVTLSCSPISGHRSVSWYQQTPGQGLQFLFEYFSETQRNKGNFPGRFSGRQFSNSRSEMNVSTLELGDSALYLCASSFSGGTYNEQFFGPGTRLTVL.

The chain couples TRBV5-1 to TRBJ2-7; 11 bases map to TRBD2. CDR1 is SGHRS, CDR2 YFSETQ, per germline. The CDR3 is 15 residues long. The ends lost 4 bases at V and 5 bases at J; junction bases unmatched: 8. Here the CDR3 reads CASSATSGGINEQYF. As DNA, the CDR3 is TGCGCCAGCAGCGCCACTAGCGGGGGAATCAACGAGCAGTACTTC.

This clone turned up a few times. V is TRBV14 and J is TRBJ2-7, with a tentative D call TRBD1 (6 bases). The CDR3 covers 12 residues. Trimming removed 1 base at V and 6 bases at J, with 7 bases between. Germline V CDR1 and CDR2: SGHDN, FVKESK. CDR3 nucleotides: TGTGCCAGCAGCCAAGCAGGGGCCGAGCAGTACTTC. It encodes CASSQAGAEQYF.